This record concerns one T cell receptor (beta chain) sequence. Its binding antigen is unknown. No much larger clonotype is one base removed from it; base qualities were not supplied. Interpreted using the paper, the time point label stands for: 20 to 30 months on ibrutinib. For TCR beta library preparation, roughly 2.1 micrograms of genomic DNA was extracted from cryopreserved PBMCs. Longitudinal blood samples from CLL patients on ibrutinib monotherapy were analyzed using high-throughput TCR beta sequencing. The patients took part in an open-label, single-center phase 2 trial of ibrutinib monotherapy. The CDR3 has 13 amino acids, counting the end cysteine and phenylalanine. The retained sequence is limited to the CDR3, 39 bases, with the frame set at the first base. The germline V gene yields SQVTM for CDR1 and ANQGSEA for CDR2. V lost 0 bases and J lost 2 bases; the stretch between them is 7 bases long.

The data were taken from a study of cytotoxic CD8 clonotypes in ibrutinib-treated CLL (dated by TCRdb to the early 2020s). Regarding the complete study: The cohort had about a dozen relapsed/refractory and 15 treatment-naive patients; 17 were IGHV unmutated. Cryopreserved peripheral blood mononuclear cells were obtained before treatment, at response, and at either sustained remission or disease progression. An average of around 260,000 productive templates and tens of thousands of productive rearrangements was obtained per sample. Longitudinal samples were obtainable from 26 of the 86 participants in the trial. Every sample from remission and from progressive disease was obtained while the patients were still on ibrutinib. Responses were partial in some 24 patients and complete in 2; after median around 68 months follow-up, some 14 stayed in remission and about twelve progressed. The response samples were drawn at a median of approximately 12 months into treatment, with a range of about 6 to 36 months. Points the paper makes about the study in general: Public clonotypes were rare and either shrank or stayed stable during treatment, and the rise in clonality at ibrutinib response reflected expansion of private clonotypes. An increase in clonality was observed at ibrutinib response, with clonality remaining stable during sustained remission and falling back toward baseline at progression. At baseline, clonality was higher than in age-matched healthy donors and showed a strong correlation with circulating CD8+ T-cell counts. Sampling times were not matched between patients in sustained remission and patients whose disease was progressing, and lymph node repertoires were not examined.

On a MiSeq, deep resolution sequencing aimed for a depth between 1 in 1 million and 1 in 200,000 T cells, with each clonotype covered 10x on average. TCR beta libraries were generated with the immunoSEQ hsTCRB Kit. The authors' pipeline ran thus. Data were analyzed with ImmunoSEQ Data Assistant and ImmunoSEQ Analyzer, with V, D and J genes assigned per IMGT definitions. Clonality, which ranges from 0 to 1, was calculated by subtracting the normalized Shannon entropy of productive rearrangement frequencies from one. Only overrepresented clonotypes making up at least 0.05% of the repertoire of each patient were included in the public clonotype analysis. Repertoires from some 13 age-matched healthy donors in immuneACCESS were used as clonality controls. TCRdb carries this immuneACCESS record with in-frame sequences only. Its versions omit some clonotypes, under half of them owing to an unresolved V gene in the studies checked, with the rest unexplained. The DNA was the basis for D and trimming; V, J and clone size are from that table. For this sample there are 43,000 or so clones; 60% to 80% appear just once. Roughly 21% of the sample goes to the ten largest clones.

The chain is made from TRBV29-1 and TRBJ2-5; no D gene call is confident. This specimen was PBMCs, taken after 24 months of ibrutinib treatment. The receptor was isolated from a human donor with chronic lymphocytic leukemia. The CDR3 region has the sequence CSVEDRWQETQYF. The nucleotides read TGCAGCGTTGAAGATCGATGGCAAGAGACCCAGTACTTC.